The clone carrying this TCR beta chain was counted only a few times. Per the germline V gene, CDR1 is GTSNPN and CDR2 is SVGIG (reference sequence). The CDR3 is 13 amino acids. V shed 4 bases, J shed 5 bases, and the junction held 5 bases outside the gene matches. This entry is derived from a study of blood T cell repertoires in COVID-19. Study overall: The origin of the acute and convalescent COVID-19 samples was the United States, Italy and Spain.

TCRdb's copy holds only in-frame clones and misses some; the assay was immunoSEQ multiplex PCR. The sample has 20,000 to 30,000 clones, approximately 92% seen once. The sequenced material came from peripheral blood. The gene calls are TRBV30 and TRBJ1-5; 7 bases match TRBD1. The source is a human donor in a cohort sampled during active COVID-19. CDR3 residues: CAWTGQVDQPQHF. The CDR3 DNA follows: TGTGCCTGGACCGGACAGGTTGATCAGCCCCAGCATTTT.